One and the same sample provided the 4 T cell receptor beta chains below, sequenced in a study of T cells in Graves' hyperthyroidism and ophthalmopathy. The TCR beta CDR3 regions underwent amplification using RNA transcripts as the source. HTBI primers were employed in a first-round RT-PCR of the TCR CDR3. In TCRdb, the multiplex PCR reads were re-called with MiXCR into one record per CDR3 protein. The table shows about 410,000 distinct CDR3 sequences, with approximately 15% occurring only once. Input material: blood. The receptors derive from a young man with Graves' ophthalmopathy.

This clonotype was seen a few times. CDR3 nucleotide sequence: TGCGCCAGCAGCGTCAGGACAGCCCTTGACACCGGGGAGCTGTTTTTT. It translates to CASSVRTALDTGELFF. This rearrangement joins TRBV5-1 to TRBJ2-2; a weak D match, TRBD1 (6 bases). Germline V gives CDR1 SGHRS, CDR2 YFSETQ. The CDR3 is 16 amino acids. V gave up 4 bases and J gave up 3 bases, with 16 bases separating them.

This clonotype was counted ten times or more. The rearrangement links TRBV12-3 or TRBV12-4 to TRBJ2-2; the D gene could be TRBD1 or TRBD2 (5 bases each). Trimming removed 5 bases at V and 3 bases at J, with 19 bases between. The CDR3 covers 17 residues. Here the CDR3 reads CASSPGRGLRDTGELFF. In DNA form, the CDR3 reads TGTGCCAGCAGTCCCGGACGGGGCCTAAGGGACACCGGGGAGCTGTTTTTT.

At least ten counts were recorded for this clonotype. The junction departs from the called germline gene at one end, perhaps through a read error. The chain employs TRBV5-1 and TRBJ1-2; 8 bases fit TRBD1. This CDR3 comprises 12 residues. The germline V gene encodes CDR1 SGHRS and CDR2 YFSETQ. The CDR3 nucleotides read TGTGCCAGCAGCTTAGCAGGGGGCGGCTACACCTTC. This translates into CASSLAGGGYTF.

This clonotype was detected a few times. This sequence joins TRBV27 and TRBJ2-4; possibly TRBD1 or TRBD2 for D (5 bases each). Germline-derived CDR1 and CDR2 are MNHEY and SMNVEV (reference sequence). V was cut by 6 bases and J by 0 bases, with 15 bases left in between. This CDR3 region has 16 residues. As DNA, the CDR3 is TGTGCCAGCAGCCTAAAATACGGGACAGCCAAAAACATTCAGTACTTC. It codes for CASSLKYGTAKNIQYF.